This T cell receptor (beta chain) comes out of a study of blood T cells in healthy people across ages. A second PCR, run for about 7 to 12 cycles, used a sample-barcoded 5' primer plus a J-beta primer mix. TCRdb used MiXCR to reprocess the 5' RACE reads, holding one entry per CDR3 protein. The table includes 1.5 million to 2 million distinct CDR3 sequences, about 50% detected once. This clonotype has just a few counts. CDR3 length: 12 amino acids. V was clipped by 3 bases and J by 8 bases, with 10 bases between them. Germline values: CDR1 ENHRY, CDR2 SYGVKD. Sequenced sample: blood. The source is a woman aged 40-49 years in good health. The chain is built from TRBV10-3 and TRBJ1-2; D unresolved. The CDR3 region has the DNA TGTGCCATCAGTGACGGATCGCCCGGCTACACCTTC. Translating gives CAISDGSPGYTF.